This entry lists 9 T cell receptor beta chains sequenced from one sample in a study of T-cell reconstitution after alpha-beta-depleted transplantation in children. Unique molecular identifiers tagged the TCRbeta library. TCRdb itself ran the PCR reads through MiXCR, one entry per CDR3 protein. The sample includes approximately 200,000 distinct CDR3 sequences, roughly 15% seen only once; the top ten take under 15%. This specimen was PBMCs from the stem cell graft donor, taken from the stem cell graft. These receptors all come from a human donor who donated a stem cell graft to a child with acute lymphoblastic leukemia.

This clonotype has at least ten counts. The chain employs TRBV3-1 and TRBJ2-7; 8 nucleotides line up with TRBD1. Per the germline V gene, CDR1 is LGHDT and CDR2 is YNNKEL (reference sequence). Losses at the gene ends were 2 bases for V and 7 bases for J; bases not matched to a gene: 1. CDR3 length equals 12 residues. For the CDR3, the DNA is TGTGCCAGCAGCCAACGACAGGGGGAGCAGTACTTC. Translating it yields CASSQRQGEQYF.

This clonotype was detected many times. The V gene is TRBV30, the J gene TRBJ2-2; possible D gene TRBD1, 6 bases. The germline gives CDR1 GTSNPN, CDR2 SVGIG (reference sequence). CDR3 length equals 15 residues. V shed 2 bases and J shed 4 bases, with 14 bases lying between them. The CDR3 DNA sequence: TGTGCCTGGAGTAAAGGGACAACAAGCACCGGGGAGCTGTTTTTT. As protein: CAWSKGTTSTGELFF.

Many counts were recorded for this clonotype. This chain joins TRBV6-1 and TRBJ1-2; D is unclear. This CDR3 contains 14 residues. Per germline, CDR1 MNHNS and CDR2 SASEGT. V lost 4 bases to trimming and J lost 6 bases, with 15 bases between them. The CDR3, as DNA: TGTGCCAGCAGTGGTAGACCCCGGAGGAATGGCTACACCTTC. Amino acids: CASSGRPRRNGYTF.

This clonotype was seen repeatedly, ten times or more. This chain links TRBV5-1 with TRBJ2-5, with 11 bases that match TRBD2. The CDR3 runs 14 residues. Looked up from germline, CDR1 is SGHRS and CDR2 is YFSETQ. The V segment lost 0 bases and the J segment 10 bases; nucleotides outside the gene matches: 5. As DNA, the CDR3 is TGCGCCAGCAGCTTGGATACTAGCGGGAGAATCCAGTACTTC. It translates to CASSLDTSGRIQYF.

This clonotype occurred a few times. The J gene is TRBJ2-4, the V gene TRBV20-1, with D perhaps TRBD1 (6 bases). The CDR3 is made up of 14 amino acids. The germline gives CDR1 DFQATT, CDR2 SNEGSKA (reference sequence). The CDR3, as DNA: TGCAGCCCTCAACCGGCAGGGGACAAAAACATTCAGTACTTC. Its translation is CSPQPAGDKNIQYF.

This clonotype was found many times. The chain is built from TRBV7-9 and TRBJ2-1; possible D gene TRBD2, 5 bases. V lost 1 base and J 4 bases, leaving 11 bases between the germline ends. CDR3 size: 15 residues. Germline CDR1 is SEHNR and CDR2 is FQNEAQ (reference sequence). CDR3 nucleotide sequence: TGTGCCAGCAGCTTAGAAGAGGGCCCTTACAATGAGCAGTTCTTC. Its translation: CASSLEEGPYNEQFF.

The chain carries TRBV9 and TRBJ2-7; 8 bases line up with TRBD2. CDR1 is SGDLS and CDR2 is YYNGEE in the germline V gene. The CDR3 has 17 residues. V gave up 0 bases and J gave up 2 bases; unmatched junction bases: 10. CDR3 region: CASSVGTSQAPPYEQYF. The CDR3 region has the DNA TGTGCCAGCAGCGTAGGGACTAGCCAGGCCCCCCCCTACGAGCAGTACTTC.

This chain connects TRBV12-3 or TRBV12-4 to TRBJ2-7; D might be TRBD1 (6 bases). CDR3 length: 16 residues. V was shortened by 5 bases and J by 5 bases, with 22 bases between the two germline ends. The CDR3 sequence is CASSPNRRQAYDEQYF. The CDR3 bases are TGTGCCAGCAGTCCAAACCGAAGACAGGCTTACGACGAGCAGTACTTC.

This clonotype was observed many times. The gene calls are TRBV20-1 and TRBJ1-1; D perhaps matches TRBD1 (5 bases). V was trimmed by 7 bases and J by 5 bases, leaving 17 bases between them. The germline V gene has CDR1 DFQATT and CDR2 SNEGSKA (reference sequence). The CDR3 has 13 residues. The CDR3 protein is CSGLPGGETEAFF. CDR3 nucleotide sequence: TGCAGTGGGCTGCCGGGGGGAGAGACTGAAGCTTTCTTT.